This is a list of T cell receptor beta chains from one sample in a study of memory CD4+ T cells and cytomegalovirus serostatus. Profiled with immunoSEQ multiplex PCR; TCRdb holds only in-frame clones, not every one. The sample records about 57,000 clones, roughly 80% being singletons. Specimen: memory CD4+ T cells from blood. The receptors stem from an adult in good health and CMV-seronegative. Both conserved end residues are part of each CDR3. The D gene is left open where the match is weak. Size is omitted from some rows. Given values are once, few, many or a class for expanded clones.

clone_size: .
v_call: TRBV5-1
d_call: TRBD1
j_call: TRBJ2-3
cdr3_nt: TGCGCCAGCAGCCAGACAGGGGGGTTGCGTGGGGATACGCAGTATTTT
cdr3_aa: CASSQTGGLRGDTQYF

clone_size: .
v_call: TRBV5-6
d_call: TRBD1
j_call: TRBJ1-1
cdr3_nt: TGTGCCAGCAGCTTGAGGTCTACAGGGGTTGGGACTGAAGCTTTCTTT
cdr3_aa: CASSLRSTGVGTEAFF

clone_size: few
v_call: TRBV9
d_call: .
j_call: TRBJ2-2
cdr3_nt: TGTGCCAGCAGCGTGTCCGGCCCGAACACCGGGGAGCTGTTTTTT
cdr3_aa: CASSVSGPNTGELFF

clone_size: .
v_call: TRBV7-2
d_call: TRBD2
j_call: TRBJ2-1
cdr3_nt: TGTGCCAGCAGCGCAAATCGACTAGCCTCTAGCTCCTACAATGAGCAGTTCTTC
cdr3_aa: CASSANRLASSSYNEQFF

clone_size: once
v_call: TRBV7-8
d_call: TRBD1
j_call: TRBJ1-2
cdr3_nt: TGTGCCAGCAGCCAAACGACAGGGGGGAACTATGGCTACACCTTC
cdr3_aa: CASSQTTGGNYGYTF

clone_size: .
v_call: TRBV28
d_call: .
j_call: TRBJ2-1
cdr3_nt: TGTGCCAGCAGGCCGCAGGGCTCCTACAATGAGCAGTTCTTC
cdr3_aa: CASRPQGSYNEQFF

clone_size: few
v_call: TRBV4-1
d_call: .
j_call: TRBJ1-6
cdr3_nt: TGCGCCAGCAGCCAAGATCCGGTCACAGGGTTTATGAATTCACCCCTCCACTTT
cdr3_aa: CASSQDPVTGFMNSPLHF

clone_size: .
v_call: TRBV2
d_call: .
j_call: TRBJ2-3
cdr3_nt: TGTGCCAGCACCTCCATGGCTGGGGAGAGGGCAGATACGCAGTATTTT
cdr3_aa: CASTSMAGERADTQYF

clone_size: .
v_call: TRBV28
d_call: .
j_call: TRBJ2-7
cdr3_nt: TGTGCCAGCAGTTTGAGGCAGGGCGTGCAGTACTTC
cdr3_aa: CASSLRQGVQYF

clone_size: few
v_call: TRBV18
d_call: .
j_call: TRBJ1-2
cdr3_nt: TGTGCCAGCTCACCGGACGCATCATATGGCTACACCTTC
cdr3_aa: CASSPDASYGYTF

clone_size: few
v_call: TRBV2
d_call: .
j_call: TRBJ2-2
cdr3_nt: TGTGCCAGCGTCAACAGGGATACGAGTACCGGGGAGCTGTTTTTT
cdr3_aa: CASVNRDTSTGELFF

clone_size: .
v_call: TRBV7-2
d_call: .
j_call: TRBJ1-3
cdr3_nt: TGTGCCAGCAGCTTCCAATCAGGCTCGGGAAACACCATATATTTT
cdr3_aa: CASSFQSGSGNTIYF

clone_size: few
v_call: TRBV7-9
d_call: .
j_call: TRBJ1-5
cdr3_nt: TGTGCCAGCAGCTTGTTGGGATCCAATCAGCCCCAGCATTTT
cdr3_aa: CASSLLGSNQPQHF

clone_size: .
v_call: TRBV28
d_call: .
j_call: TRBJ2-1
cdr3_nt: TGTGCCGTCCGATGGGACCGAGAGCAGTTCTTC
cdr3_aa: CAVRWDREQFF

clone_size: .
v_call: TRBV27
d_call: TRBD2
j_call: TRBJ2-1
cdr3_nt: TGTGCCAGCAGTTTATTGGGACTAGCGGGGGGGCCTGGGGTAATTGATGAGCAGTTCTTC
cdr3_aa: CASSLLGLAGGPGVIDEQFF

clone_size: .
v_call: TRBV28
d_call: .
j_call: TRBJ2-7
cdr3_nt: TGTGCCAGCAGAATTGAAGGGGGCTACGAGCAGTACTTC
cdr3_aa: CASRIEGGYEQYF

clone_size: .
v_call: TRBV19
d_call: .
j_call: TRBJ1-1
cdr3_nt: TGTGCCAGTAGACGTGGGCTCTCGGGTGTTGAAGCTTTCTTT
cdr3_aa: CASRRGLSGVEAFF

clone_size: .
v_call: TRBV5-6
d_call: TRBD1
j_call: TRBJ1-1
cdr3_nt: TGTGCCAGCAGCGGGTGGACAGGGAGAACTGAAGCTTTCTTT
cdr3_aa: CASSGWTGRTEAFF

clone_size: few
v_call: TRBV19
d_call: TRBD2
j_call: TRBJ2-1
cdr3_nt: TGTGCCAGTAGTAGAAGGACTAGCGGGAGGGCCCCCTTTGTCGGATACAATGAGCAGTTCTTC
cdr3_aa: CASSRRTSGRAPFVGYNEQFF

clone_size: .
v_call: TRBV15
d_call: .
j_call: TRBJ2-7
cdr3_nt: TGTGCCACCAGCAGAGTGGACTCCTACGAGCAGTACTTC
cdr3_aa: CATSRVDSYEQYF

clone_size: once
v_call: TRBV18
d_call: .
j_call: TRBJ2-3
cdr3_nt: TGTGCCAGCTCACCACCTTCGGTAGATACGCAGTATTTT
cdr3_aa: CASSPPSVDTQYF

clone_size: .
v_call: TRBV7-9
d_call: .
j_call: TRBJ1-5
cdr3_nt: TGTGCCAGCAGCGCGGGCCCCGGGAATCAGCCCCAGCATTTT
cdr3_aa: CASSAGPGNQPQHF

clone_size: .
v_call: TRBV29-1
d_call: .
j_call: TRBJ1-3
cdr3_nt: TGCAGCGTTGGTATGAGAGGGCCCGGAAACACCATATATTTT
cdr3_aa: CSVGMRGPGNTIYF

clone_size: .
v_call: TRBV7-7
d_call: .
j_call: TRBJ2-5
cdr3_nt: TGTGCTAGCAGCTTATCGCGCCAAGAGACCCAGTACTTC
cdr3_aa: CASSLSRQETQYF

clone_size: few
v_call: TRBV30
d_call: TRBD1
j_call: TRBJ1-5
cdr3_nt: TGTGCCTGGAGTCAAGACAGGGGAAATGCCCAGCATTTT
cdr3_aa: CAWSQDRGNAQHF

clone_size: once
v_call: TRBV7-8
d_call: .
j_call: TRBJ2-7
cdr3_nt: TGTGCCAGCAGTCGCCGGGACCCCCCACGTTCTGGCGAGCAGTACTTC
cdr3_aa: CASSRRDPPRSGEQYF

clone_size: .
v_call: TRBV29-1
d_call: .
j_call: TRBJ1-4
cdr3_nt: TGCAGCGTTTCAGGGCCGGGTGAAAAACTGTTTTTT
cdr3_aa: CSVSGPGEKLFF

clone_size: .
v_call: TRBV6-5
d_call: .
j_call: TRBJ1-2
cdr3_nt: TGTGCCAGCAGAATGGGGACCTATGGCTACACCTTC
cdr3_aa: CASRMGTYGYTF

clone_size: .
v_call: TRBV2
d_call: TRBD1
j_call: TRBJ1-2
cdr3_nt: TGTGCCAGCAGCTCACCCGGGACAGGGTATGGCTACACCTTC
cdr3_aa: CASSSPGTGYGYTF

clone_size: .
v_call: TRBV7-2
d_call: .
j_call: TRBJ2-3
cdr3_nt: TGTGCCAGCAGCTTAGCGCTCATTTCCACAGATACGCAGTATTTT
cdr3_aa: CASSLALISTDTQYF

clone_size: .
v_call: TRBV19
d_call: TRBD1
j_call: TRBJ2-1
cdr3_nt: TGTGCCAGTAGTATTACTCTGTTGGGGTTCCAGGGGGCGGATGAGCAGTTCTTC
cdr3_aa: CASSITLLGFQGADEQFF

clone_size: .
v_call: TRBV6-1
d_call: .
j_call: TRBJ1-2
cdr3_nt: TGTGCCAGCAACGGACTCAGATATGGCTACACCTTC
cdr3_aa: CASNGLRYGYTF

clone_size: .
v_call: TRBV7-6
d_call: .
j_call: TRBJ1-4
cdr3_nt: TGTGCCAGCAGCTTATCGGAGATTGGGGAAAAACTGTTTTTT
cdr3_aa: CASSLSEIGEKLFF

clone_size: .
v_call: TRBV9
d_call: .
j_call: TRBJ1-1
cdr3_nt: TGTGCCAGCAGCGTGCTGACTTCGGCTGAAGCTTTCTTT
cdr3_aa: CASSVLTSAEAFF

clone_size: few
v_call: TRBV27
d_call: .
j_call: TRBJ2-2
cdr3_nt: TGTGCCAGCAGACCATGGACGGCTACGAACACCGGGGAGCTGTTTTTT
cdr3_aa: CASRPWTATNTGELFF

clone_size: .
v_call: TRBV10-1
d_call: .
j_call: TRBJ1-5
cdr3_nt: TGCGCCAGGTCTTGGGTCCCAAAAGGAGGTCAGCCCCAGCATTTT
cdr3_aa: CARSWVPKGGQPQHF

clone_size: .
v_call: TRBV7-9
d_call: .
j_call: TRBJ1-2
cdr3_nt: TGTGCCAGCAGCTTAGGGGACGGGGGAAACTATGGCTACACCTTC
cdr3_aa: CASSLGDGGNYGYTF

clone_size: .
v_call: TRBV4-1
d_call: TRBD1
j_call: TRBJ2-1
cdr3_nt: TGCGCCAGCAGCTCGGACAGGGATCATGAGCAGTTCTTC
cdr3_aa: CASSSDRDHEQFF

clone_size: .
v_call: TRBV18
d_call: .
j_call: TRBJ2-1
cdr3_nt: TGTGCCAGCTCACCAGGTTCATGGGATGAGCAGTTCTTC
cdr3_aa: CASSPGSWDEQFF

clone_size: .
v_call: TRBV10-3
d_call: .
j_call: TRBJ2-7
cdr3_nt: TGTGCCACCCTTGGGTCTAGCGAGCTGCAGTACTTC
cdr3_aa: CATLGSSELQYF

clone_size: .
v_call: TRBV5-1
d_call: .
j_call: TRBJ1-1
cdr3_nt: TGCGCCAGCAGCTCCGAACAGGGACGGACTGAAGCTTTCTTT
cdr3_aa: CASSSEQGRTEAFF

clone_size: many
v_call: TRBV28
d_call: .
j_call: TRBJ1-2
cdr3_nt: TGTGCCAGTAATTCCGGGGGCGGGCCCTCGGGCTACACCTTC
cdr3_aa: CASNSGGGPSGYTF

clone_size: .
v_call: TRBV5-4
d_call: .
j_call: TRBJ2-2
cdr3_nt: TGTGCCAGCAGCTTGGGAGGCAGGGGATCCGGGGAGCTGTTTTTT
cdr3_aa: CASSLGGRGSGELFF

clone_size: .
v_call: TRBV6-1
d_call: .
j_call: TRBJ1-2
cdr3_nt: TGTGCCAGCGCGCAGGATACGCTGGGTGGCTACACCTTC
cdr3_aa: CASAQDTLGGYTF

clone_size: few
v_call: TRBV10-3
d_call: .
j_call: TRBJ1-1
cdr3_nt: TGTGCCATCAGGGTGACAGGGAACACTGAAGCTTTCTTT
cdr3_aa: CAIRVTGNTEAFF

clone_size: .
v_call: TRBV10-2
d_call: TRBD1
j_call: TRBJ2-7
cdr3_nt: TGCGCCAGCAGTCTACGGGACAGAAACTACGAGCAGTACTTC
cdr3_aa: CASSLRDRNYEQYF

clone_size: .
v_call: TRBV15
d_call: .
j_call: TRBJ2-5
cdr3_nt: TGTGCCACCAGCAGAGATCCGACTAGTAAAGAGACCCAGTACTTC
cdr3_aa: CATSRDPTSKETQYF

clone_size: .
v_call: TRBV5-4
d_call: TRBD1
j_call: TRBJ1-6
cdr3_nt: TGTGCCAGCAGCTTGGGGGGACAGGATCGGATTTCACCCCTCCACTTT
cdr3_aa: CASSLGGQDRISPLHF

clone_size: .
v_call: TRBV19
d_call: TRBD1
j_call: TRBJ2-7
cdr3_nt: TGTGCCACCAAGAAGAGACAGGGGGTTGACGAGCAGTACTTC
cdr3_aa: CATKKRQGVDEQYF